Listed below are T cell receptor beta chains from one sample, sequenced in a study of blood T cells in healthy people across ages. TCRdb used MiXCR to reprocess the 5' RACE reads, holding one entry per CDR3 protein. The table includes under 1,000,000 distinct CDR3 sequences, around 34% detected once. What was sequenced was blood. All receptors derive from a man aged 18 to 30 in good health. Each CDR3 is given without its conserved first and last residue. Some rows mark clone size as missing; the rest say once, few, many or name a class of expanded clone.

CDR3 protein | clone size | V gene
ASSPGGSPGTQY | NA | TRBV5-1
ASSYARGNYGYT | NA | TRBV6-5
ASSLRNRGLVAKNIQY | once | TRBV7-3
ASSPTLGANEKLF | NA | TRBV5-4
ASSATPGGPLTYYEQY | NA | TRBV7-6
ASRGDREEETQY | NA | TRBV6-2/TRBV6-3
ASSPNGNSPLH | few | TRBV18
SASDLDYSTGETQY | many | TRBV20-1
ASSHTRQDHYGYT | many | TRBV4-3
ASSAGNPSYEQY | NA | TRBV25-1
ASRTPGGSETQY | few | TRBV6-5
ASSLGDRGRRAEAF | NA | TRBV7-2
ASKGEGVNQSYNEQY | few | TRBV5-1
ASSFTGVPDTQY | NA | TRBV7-9
AISEQGGLGDQH | few | TRBV10-3
ASSEPGTGAVNGYT | NA | TRBV7-9
ASSSRDRGHRETQY | NA | TRBV5-1
DSSHQIQGAGANVLT | NA | TRBV4-2
ASSLGQVSYEQY | many | TRBV5-6
ASSGLKSYNEQF | NA | TRBV9
ASSAGPNRGADTQY | once | TRBV5-1
ASSPRQAGGELF | few | TRBV4-3
ASSPSNEKLF | NA | TRBV12-3/TRBV12-4
ASSITGTSGGIQETQY | NA | TRBV5-1
ATSRAGGLRGNQPQH | once | TRBV15
ASSFGGQGAGDTQY | NA | TRBV12-3/TRBV12-4
ASSPSFGGTDTQY | few | TRBV12-3/TRBV12-4
ASSQDQGTNEQF | many | TRBV4-1
ASSVRGDNERF | NA | TRBV5-1
ASSPNKGTEAF | few | TRBV7-3
ASSLWQETQY | many | TRBV12-3/TRBV12-4
ASSSLRDRRYT | few | TRBV7-9
SALDVNTEAF | NA | TRBV20-1
ASGGSLRNEQF | NA | TRBV12-3/TRBV12-4
ASSHPDRDNEQF | many | TRBV4-3
ASSSTRQKSSYEQY | few | TRBV11-2
ASSQLTLVNQPQH | NA | TRBV7-2
SPLGVDRGPHTEAF | NA | TRBV20-1
ASSSLQDRGVETQY | NA | TRBV5-1
SARLAGGLKQETQF | NA | TRBV20-1
ASSLVEYLNTEAF | NA | TRBV7-2
ASRGQGPYNEQF | many | TRBV12-3/TRBV12-4
ASSPRGGNSPLH | NA | TRBV4-2
ASSLGRIPYEQY | NA | TRBV7-2
SARDLAGVEQY | NA | TRBV20-1
ASSPKRGTGLSGSPLH | NA | TRBV3-1
ASSLGHDTQEQF | many | TRBV5-1
ASSEGLGGPYGYT | NA | TRBV25-1
SAGSWAPDTQY | few | TRBV20-1
ASTRTGTREDEQY | few | TRBV6-1
SANKDRPNYGYT | NA | TRBV20-1
ATSRGQGARESNQPQH | NA | TRBV15
ASRRTGDYSGHGYT | many | TRBV27
SARGMSGSSSYEQY | few | TRBV20-1
ATHSGRNTEAF | NA | TRBV10-3
SAREGGKHGYT | NA | TRBV20-1
ASSPPVVSSYNEQF | few | TRBV18